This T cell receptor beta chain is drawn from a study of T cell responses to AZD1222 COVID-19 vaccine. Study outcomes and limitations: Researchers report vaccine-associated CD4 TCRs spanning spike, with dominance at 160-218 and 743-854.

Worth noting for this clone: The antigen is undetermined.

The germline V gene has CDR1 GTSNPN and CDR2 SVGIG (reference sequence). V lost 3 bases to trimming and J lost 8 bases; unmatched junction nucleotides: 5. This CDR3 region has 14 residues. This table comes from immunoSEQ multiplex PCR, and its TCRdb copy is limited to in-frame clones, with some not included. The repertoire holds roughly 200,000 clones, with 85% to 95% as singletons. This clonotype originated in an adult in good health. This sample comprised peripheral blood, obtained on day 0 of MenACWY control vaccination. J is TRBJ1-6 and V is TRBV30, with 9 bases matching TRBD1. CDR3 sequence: CAWSPDRGYSPLHF. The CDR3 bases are TGTGCCTGGAGCCCGGACAGGGGCTATTCACCCCTCCACTTT. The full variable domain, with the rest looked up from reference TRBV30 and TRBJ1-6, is SQTIHQWPATLVQPVGSPLSLECTVEGTSNPNLYWYRQAAGRGLQLLFYSVGIGQISSEVPQNLSASRPQDRQFILSSKKLLLSDSGFYLCAWSPDRGYSPLHFGNGTRLTVT.